What follows are 25 T cell receptor beta chains derived from one specimen sequenced in a study of shared clonotypes between healthy human individuals. Data came from immunoSEQ multiplex PCR; TCRdb stores just in-frame clones and leaves some out. Among some 500,000 clones listed, about 96% were seen once. Sequences were obtained from naive CD4+ T cells sorted from blood. Subset meaning: CD45RA+ positively selected. All receptors come from a woman aged 25 to 39 in good health.

The V gene is TRBV28, the J gene TRBJ2-7; a possible D gene is TRBD1 (5 bases). With 2 bases removed from V and 2 bases from J, the gap between germline ends came to 10 bases. The germline gives CDR1 MDHEN, CDR2 SYDVKM. The CDR3 loop spans 14 amino acids. The CDR3 region is CASSLPRVPYEQYF. Here the CDR3 DNA reads TGTGCCAGCAGTTTACCCAGGGTCCCCTACGAGCAGTACTTC.

This clone was seen only a few times. The chain combines TRBV28 with TRBJ2-2, with D hard to call. Per the germline V gene, CDR1 is MDHEN and CDR2 is SYDVKM. The CDR3 is 13 amino acids. V lost 7 bases and J lost 6, with 12 bases in between. CDR3 nucleotide sequence: TGTGCCAGCACCCGATTGGCAGCCGGGGAGCTGTTTTTT. Its protein product is CASTRLAAGELFF.

J is TRBJ2-2 and V is TRBV5-5, with D hard to call. The ends were cut back, 3 bases at V and 1 base at J, with 10 bases in the middle. Germline V gene data show CDR1 as SGHKS and CDR2 as YYEKEE (reference sequence). The CDR3 covers 15 residues. CDR3 loop: CASSSQPRNTGELFF. The CDR3 region has the DNA TGTGCCAGCAGCTCCCAACCGAGGAACACCGGGGAGCTGTTTTTT. Drawing the rest from reference TRBV5-5 and TRBJ2-2, the complete variable domain is DAGVTQSPTHLIKTRGQQVTLRCSPISGHKSVSWYQQVLGQGPQFIFQYYEKEERGRGNFPDRFSARQFPNYSSELNVNALLLGDSALYLCASSSQPRNTGELFFGEGSRLTVL.

The V gene is TRBV28, the J gene TRBJ2-1; perhaps TRBD2 as D (6 bases). Deletions cut 7 bases from V and 2 bases from J, with 15 bases between. The CDR3 totals 15 residues. Germline V CDR1 and CDR2: MDHEN, SYDVKM. CDR3 sequence: CASTPRRTTYNEQFF. As DNA, the CDR3 is TGTGCCAGCACCCCGAGGAGGACTACCTACAATGAGCAGTTCTTC.

The count of this clone is one. This chain connects TRBV25-1 to TRBJ2-7, with D hard to call. CDR3 length: 11 residues. V lost 4 bases and J 4 bases, leaving 5 bases between the germline ends. The V gene's germline CDR1 is MGHDK and CDR2 SYGVNS. CDR3 sequence (DNA): TGTGCCAGCAGTGCCCAGTACGAGCAGTACTTC. Protein sequence: CASSAQYEQYF.

This chain joins TRBV4-2 and TRBJ2-7, with TRBD2 identical over 12 bases. The germline gives CDR1 LGHNA, CDR2 YNFKEQ. V trimming: 0 bases; J trimming: 3 bases; junction bases outside the gene matches: 0. This CDR3 spans 15 amino acids. CDR3 amino acids: CASSQELAGGYEQYF. The CDR3 region has the DNA TGTGCCAGCAGCCAAGAACTAGCGGGAGGCTACGAGCAGTACTTC.

The chain links TRBV5-5 to TRBJ2-7; perhaps TRBD2 as D (5 bases). The germline V gene encodes CDR1 SGHKS and CDR2 YYEKEE (reference sequence). The V and J ends lost 0 bases and 2 bases respectively, with 21 bases between them. This CDR3 has 18 amino acids. CDR3 coding DNA: TGTGCCAGCAGCTTGGTACGCGACGTATTAAGACTAACCTACGAGCAGTACTTC. Protein product: CASSLVRDVLRLTYEQYF.

The chain combines TRBV4-1 with TRBJ2-3; D unclear. The CDR3 is made up of 15 amino acids. CDR1 and CDR2 (germline): MGHRA, YSYEKL. Trimming shortened V by 0 bases and J by 3 bases, and 10 bases separated the two germline ends. The CDR3 nucleotides are TGCGCCAGCAGCCAAGATTGGCAGAAAACAGATACGCAGTATTTT. As protein: CASSQDWQKTDTQYF.

The V and J genes are TRBV5-1 and TRBJ1-4; D is undetermined. Trimming took off 7 bases at V and 6 bases at J, with 19 bases between the two ends. The length of the CDR3 is 15 residues. CDR1 and CDR2 (germline): SGHRS, YFSETQ. The CDR3 sequence is CASSLQRQSDEKLFF. CDR3 nucleotides: TGCGCCAGCTCTCTACAGAGGCAGTCGGATGAAAAACTGTTTTTT.

The chain couples TRBV10-3 to TRBJ2-7; TRBD2 might be the D (5 bases). The ends were cut back, 3 bases at V and 7 bases at J, with 16 bases in the middle. The CDR3 length is 14 residues. Germline CDR1 reads ENHRY; CDR2 reads SYGVKD. For the CDR3, the DNA is TGTGCCATCAGTGATGCTAGCCGCGCTGAGGAGCAGTACTTC. This translates into CAISDASRAEEQYF.

The chain is built from TRBV23-1 and TRBJ1-5; TRBD1 is a possible D gene (6 bases). TRBV23-1 is designated an ORF whose function remains uncertain. The CDR3 spans 15 residues. Trimming removed 7 bases at V and 2 bases at J, with 15 bases between. The CDR3 loop is CASIHRAGGNQPQHF. In nucleotides, the CDR3 is TGCGCCAGCATCCATAGGGCAGGGGGCAATCAGCCCCAGCATTTT.

The chain joins TRBV15 to TRBJ2-7, with 9 bases identical to TRBD1. This CDR3 is built from 16 residues. The junction had 7 bases not matched to a gene; V was cut back by 2 bases and J by 2 bases. Per germline, CDR1 LNHNV and CDR2 YYDKDF (reference sequence). This chain's CDR3 is CATSRSAGTGTYEQYF. The CDR3 nucleotides are TGTGCCACCAGCAGATCTGCCGGGACAGGGACCTACGAGCAGTACTTC.

The CDR3 region has the DNA TGTGCCAGTAGTATGCTGGCAGGGCCGAGCTCTGGAAACACCATATATTTT. This sequence encodes CASSMLAGPSSGNTIYF. V and J are TRBV19 and TRBJ1-3; D is perhaps TRBD1 (5 bases). CDR3 length equals 17 residues. Germline V gene lookup returns CDR1 LNHDA and CDR2 SQIVND (reference sequence). Trimming removed 3 bases at V and 0 bases at J, with 15 bases between.

The gene calls are TRBV29-1 and TRBJ2-3, with TRBD1 identical over 8 bases. After removal of 4 bases from V and 0 bases from J, the junction contained 3 bases not matched to a gene. The CDR3 is 14 residues long. CDR1 is SQVTM and CDR2 is ANQGSEA in the germline V gene. The CDR3 is CSVAGGVSTDTQYF. The DNA of the CDR3 is TGCAGCGTTGCAGGGGGCGTTAGCACAGATACGCAGTATTTT.

This CDR3 is CASSGGYGYTF. The CDR3 DNA reads TGTGCCAGCAGCGGGGGATATGGCTACACCTTC. V and J are TRBV2 and TRBJ1-2; weak D call: TRBD1 (5 bases). This CDR3 is 11 amino acids long. Trimming took 6 bases from V and 5 from J, leaving 7 bases between them. In germline, CDR1 is SNHLY, CDR2 FYNNEI.

V is TRBV19 and J is TRBJ1-5; D is ambiguous. V lost 5 bases to trimming and J lost 0 bases, with 5 bases between them. The V gene's germline CDR1 is LNHDA and CDR2 SQIVND (reference sequence). The CDR3 length is 13 residues. CDR3 residues: CASSENSNQPQHF. As DNA, the CDR3 is TGTGCCAGTAGTGAGAATAGCAATCAGCCCCAGCATTTT.

The CDR3 is CASSVRRGTAFNQPQHF. CDR3 DNA sequence: TGTGCCAGCAGTGTCCGCCGGGGGACTGCATTCAATCAGCCCCAGCATTTT. The genes are TRBV6-1 and TRBJ1-5; D possibly corresponds to TRBD1 (5 bases). V was clipped by 4 bases and J by 3 bases, with 19 bases between them. The CDR3 extends over 17 amino acids. Looked up from germline, CDR1 is MNHNS and CDR2 is SASEGT.

A word on this clone: Other DNA sequences from this sample encode an identical CDR3 as well. J is TRBJ2-5 and V is TRBV11-3, with 7 bases matching TRBD2. Germline V gene sequence: CDR1 SGHNT, CDR2 YENEEA. The CDR3 has 14 residues. V was pared by 1 base and J by 5 bases, with 4 bases of the junction left unmatched. CDR3 region: CASSLGGSGETQYF. In DNA, the CDR3 is TGTGCCAGCAGCTTAGGCGGGAGCGGCGAGACCCAGTACTTC. Supplemented by reference TRBV11-3 and TRBJ2-5, the full variable domain reads EAGVVQSPRYKIIEKKQPVAFWCNPISGHNTLYWYLQNLGQGPELLIRYENEEAVDDSQLPKDRFSAERLKGVDSTLKIQPAELGDSAVYLCASSLGGSGETQYFGPGTRLLVL.

This clone was recorded only once. The chain joins TRBV5-5 to TRBJ1-2; 10 nucleotides agree with TRBD1. Germline assignment: CDR1 SGHKS and CDR2 YYEKEE (reference sequence). The CDR3 has 18 amino acids. The trim removed 4 bases at V and 7 bases at J, leaving 19 bases unmatched. The CDR3 loop is CASSRAGTGEGTMAGYTF. The CDR3 bases are TGTGCCAGCAGCAGGGCCGGGACAGGGGAGGGCACTATGGCTGGCTACACCTTC.

The chain joins TRBV5-4 to TRBJ2-2, with 10 bases matching TRBD1. The junction had 12 bases not matched to a gene; V was cut back by 7 bases and J by 6 bases. This CDR3 has 16 residues. Germline-derived CDR1 and CDR2 are SGHNT and YYREEE (reference sequence). CDR3 sequence reads: CASGIGDRGRAGELFF. The CDR3 coding sequence is TGTGCCAGCGGGATAGGTGACAGGGGGCGCGCCGGGGAGCTGTTTTTT.

The chain employs TRBV27 and TRBJ2-1; 13 bases align to TRBD2. V lost 4 bases, J lost 0 bases, and 18 bases stayed unmatched. The CDR3 runs 22 residues. The germline CDR1 and CDR2 sequences are MNHEY and SMNVEV (reference sequence). In DNA form, the CDR3 reads TGTGCCAGCAGTTCCATGAAAGGGACTAGCGGGAAGGGGTTGAGCTCCTACAATGAGCAGTTCTTC. This codes for CASSSMKGTSGKGLSSYNEQFF.

The genes are TRBV19 and TRBJ2-2, with D uncertain. The V gene's germline CDR1 is LNHDA and CDR2 SQIVND (reference sequence). Trimming removed 8 bases at V and 3 bases at J, with 7 bases between. CDR3 length: 12 amino acids. The CDR3 nucleotides read TGTGCCAGTCTACAGTACACCGGGGAGCTGTTTTTT. Residues: CASLQYTGELFF. The full variable domain, its missing parts supplied by reference TRBV19 and TRBJ2-2, is DGGITQSPKYLFRKEGQNVTLSCEQNLNHDAMYWYRQDPGQGLRLIYYSQIVNDFQKGDIAEGYSVSREKKESFPLTVTSAQKNPTAFYLCASLQYTGELFFGEGSRLTVL.

This chain joins TRBV11-2 and TRBJ2-5; D is possibly TRBD1 (5 bases). Per germline, CDR1 SGHAT and CDR2 FQNNGV. CDR3 size: 13 residues. Trimming pared 1 base from V and 2 bases from J, leaving 5 bases between. CDR3 bases: TGTGCCAGCAGCTTAGGACAGCAAGAGACCCAGTACTTC. It translates to CASSLGQQETQYF. Complete variable domain (other parts from reference TRBV11-2 and TRBJ2-5): EAGVAQSPRYKIIEKRQSVAFWCNPISGHATLYWYQQILGQGPKLLIQFQNNGVVDDSQLPKDRFSAERLKGVDSTLKIQPAKLEDSAVYLCASSLGQQETQYFGPGTRLLVL.

The gene calls are TRBV28 and TRBJ1-3; the D gene is possibly TRBD1 (6 bases). The length of the CDR3 is 15 residues. CDR1 and CDR2 from the germline V gene are MDHEN and SYDVKM. Trimming removed 5 bases at V and 8 bases at J, with 19 bases between. For the CDR3, the DNA is TGTGCCAGCAGTCTGGGGGCGCATGGAAGGGACACCATATATTTT. This encodes CASSLGAHGRDTIYF.

CDR3 protein: CASSLRDREGTNYGYTF. As DNA, the CDR3 is TGTGCCAGCAGCTTAAGGGACAGGGAGGGGACTAACTATGGCTACACCTTC. V usage is TRBV7-9 and J usage is TRBJ1-2; 9 bases match TRBD1. Trimming cost V 2 bases and J 0 bases; bases outside gene matches: 7. The CDR3 has 17 amino acids. Germline assignment: CDR1 SEHNR and CDR2 FQNEAQ (reference sequence).